Described below is a single T cell receptor beta chain sequence and its context. V was shortened by 3 bases and J by 7 bases, with 9 bases between the two germline ends. This CDR3 has 12 amino acids. Per germline, CDR1 GTSNPN and CDR2 SVGIG (reference sequence). This sample is part of a study of cytomegalovirus exposure and HLA in healthy donors. PCR employed 60 Vbeta and 13 Jbeta primers. Some clones are missing from TCRdb's copy, which holds only in-frame ones; the method was immunoSEQ multiplex PCR. In the table there are about 82,000 clones, under 80% of which are singletons. For this donor, CMV serostatus was not recorded.

The origin of this receptor is a human donor in good health. The sample was PBMCs. The gene calls are TRBV30 and TRBJ2-2; TRBD1 is a possible D gene (5 bases). The CDR3 loop is CAWRGASGELFF. CDR3 nucleotide sequence: TGTGCCTGGAGAGGGGCGAGCGGGGAGCTGTTTTTT. The full variable domain, rest sourced from reference TRBV30 and TRBJ2-2, is SQTIHQWPATLVQPVGSPLSLECTVEGTSNPNLYWYRQAAGRGLQLLFYSVGIGQISSEVPQNLSASRPQDRQFILSSKKLLLSDSGFYLCAWRGASGELFFGEGSRLTVL.